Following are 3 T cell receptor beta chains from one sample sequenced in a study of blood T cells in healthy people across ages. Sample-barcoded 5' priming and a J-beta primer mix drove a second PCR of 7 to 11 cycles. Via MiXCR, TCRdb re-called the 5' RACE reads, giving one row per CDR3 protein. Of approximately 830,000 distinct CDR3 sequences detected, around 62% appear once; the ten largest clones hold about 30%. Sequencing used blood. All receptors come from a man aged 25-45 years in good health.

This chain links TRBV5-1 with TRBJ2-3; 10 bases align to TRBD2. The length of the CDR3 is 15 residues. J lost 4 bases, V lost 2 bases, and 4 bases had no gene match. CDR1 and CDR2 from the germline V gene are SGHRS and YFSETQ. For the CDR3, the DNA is TGCGCCAGCAGCTTAGGTAGCGGGGGGTCAGATACGCAGTATTTT. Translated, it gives CASSLGSGGSDTQYF.

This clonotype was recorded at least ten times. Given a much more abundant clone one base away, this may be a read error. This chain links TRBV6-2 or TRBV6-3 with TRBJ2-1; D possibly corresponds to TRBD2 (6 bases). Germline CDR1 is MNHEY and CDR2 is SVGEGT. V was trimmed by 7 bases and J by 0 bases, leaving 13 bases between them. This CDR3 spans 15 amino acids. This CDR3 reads CASTAGSGSYNEQFF. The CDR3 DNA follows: TGTGCCAGCACCGCCGGGAGCGGCTCCTACAATGAGCAGTTCTTC.

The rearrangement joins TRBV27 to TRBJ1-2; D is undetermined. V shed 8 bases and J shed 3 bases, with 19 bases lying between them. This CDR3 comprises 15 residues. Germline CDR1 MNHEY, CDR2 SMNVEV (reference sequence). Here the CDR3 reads CASPSNSYLHYGYTF. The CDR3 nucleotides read TGTGCCAGCCCAAGCAACTCTTACTTACACTATGGCTACACCTTC.